The entry below gives a single T cell receptor (beta chain) sequence along with its context. Its specificity is not known. The data were taken from a study of CD8+ T cells in alopecia areata. Study information: For the treated group, dosing was oral tofacitinib at 5 to 10 mg twice daily. Tofacitinib ran for 6 to 18 months before 6 months off drug.

CDR3 length equals 20 residues. General study findings and limits: Lesional tissue from the scalp (especially in alopecia totalis/universalis) showed higher clonality than normal scalp. TCR sharing across patients was less clear than in mice, possibly HLA-related.

Researchers gathered lesional scalp punch biopsies and peripheral blood from patients with alopecia areata. cDNA serving as the sequencing template came from extracted, reverse transcribed RNA. The repertoire was sequenced with immunoSEQ multiplex PCR; TCRdb's copy has only in-frame clones and lacks some. The table includes around 8,000 clones, roughly 69% detected once. Here the sequenced sample was skin, taken at week 0. The chain joins TRBV21-1 to TRBJ2-1; the DNA was not compared with TRBD2, the D call given in the table. TRBV21-1 is flagged as a pseudogene. The receptor comes from a human donor with alopecia areata. The CDR3 loop is CASIRHTGTSGDSSYNEQFF. In nucleotides, the CDR3 is TGTGCCAGCATCAGACATACCGGGACTAGCGGGGATAGTTCCTACAATGAGCAGTTCTTC.